This TCR beta chain was recorded in a study of blood T cell repertoires in COVID-19. As for the study in general: There were acute and convalescent COVID-19 samples, and they came from the United States, Italy and Spain. PBMCs, B-cell-depleted T cells, or T cells provided the cDNA or gDNA that made up the material.

Study processing details: Amplification of reference gene primers provided the estimated nucleated cell counts. TCRdb's copy holds only in-frame clones and misses some; the assay was immunoSEQ multiplex PCR. V and J calls and clone size are given by that table; D and trimming were obtained from the DNA. The table shows fewer than 150,000 clones, with roughly 80% occurring only once. This CDR3 is built from 14 residues. Trimming cost V 6 bases and J 5 bases, with 16 bases left between them. Per the germline V gene, CDR1 is SNHLY and CDR2 is FYNNEI. The sequencing input was peripheral blood. The chain joins TRBV2 to TRBJ2-5; possibly TRBD1 for D (6 bases). This clonotype was obtained from a woman older than 75 with acute or convalescent COVID-19. CDR3 protein: CASRGASTGETQYF. The CDR3, as DNA: TGTGCCAGCAGAGGGGCCTCTACAGGGGAGACCCAGTACTTC.